The 7 T cell receptor beta chains below all came from one sample that was sequenced in a study of Ad26.COV2.S vaccination and SARS-CoV-2 variants. Treatment in this sample: some 19 received Ad26.COV2.S at low or high dose, single or two shots; about 5 received placebo; per-sample allocation not given. After the first vaccine or placebo injection, samples were drawn on day 63. This table comes from immunoSEQ multiplex PCR, and its TCRdb copy is limited to in-frame clones, with some not included. The data contain roughly 350,000 clones, around 89% of them seen just once; the ten biggest clones take up roughly 6%. The source was peripheral blood, collected in a trial of Ad26.COV2.S vaccine versus placebo. These receptor sequences come from a person between 18 and 65 years old who received the Ad26.COV2.S COVID-19 vaccine or a placebo.

Concerning this clone itself: The sample carries other DNA sequences with the same CDR3. The CDR3 loop is CAISVGQGSSYEQYF. In DNA, the CDR3 is TGTGCCATCAGTGTAGGACAGGGGAGCTCCTACGAGCAGTACTTC. The gene calls are TRBV10-3 and TRBJ2-7; TRBD1 matches 9 bases. CDR3 length equals 15 residues. Germline trimming cut 4 bases from V and 0 bases from J; bases unmatched to any gene: 4. CDR1 is ENHRY, CDR2 SYGVKD, per germline.

The rearrangement links TRBV12-3 or TRBV12-4 to TRBJ1-1; no clear D. V was shortened by 4 bases and J by 5 bases, with 5 bases between the two germline ends. The CDR3 is 11 amino acids. The CDR3 nucleotides are TGTGCCAGCAGTTCTCTAACTGAAGCTTTCTTT. Protein product: CASSSLTEAFF.

The chain is built from TRBV4-2 and TRBJ1-2, with TRBD1 matching over 8 bases. The CDR3 runs to 14 residues. Per the germline V gene, CDR1 is LGHNA and CDR2 is YNFKEQ. V was clipped by 1 base and J by 8 bases; unmatched bases: 6. The CDR3 protein is CASSQVGQGGGYTF. CDR3 nucleotide sequence: TGTGCCAGCAGCCAAGTAGGACAGGGTGGGGGCTACACCTTC.

The V call is TRBV30, the J call TRBJ1-2; D remains ambiguous. This CDR3 has 12 amino acids. V was cut by 7 bases and J by 2 bases, with 11 bases left in between. Per germline, CDR1 GTSNPN and CDR2 SVGIG (reference sequence). CDR3 sequence (DNA): TGTGCCTCACCCAAGGCAAACTATGGCTACACCTTC. As protein: CASPKANYGYTF.

CDR3 region: CASSIAVGREETQYF. CDR3 in DNA: TGTGCCAGTAGTATAGCCGTTGGGCGGGAAGAGACCCAGTACTTC. This rearrangement joins TRBV19 to TRBJ2-5; D perhaps matches TRBD2 (5 bases). The germline V gene encodes CDR1 LNHDA and CDR2 SQIVND (reference sequence). V lost 1 base to trimming and J lost 3 bases, with 12 bases between them. This CDR3 is 15 amino acids long.

The chain couples TRBV30 to TRBJ1-4; D uncertain. This CDR3 has 15 residues. V lost 0 bases and J 5 bases, leaving 13 bases between the germline ends. Per germline, CDR1 GTSNPN and CDR2 SVGIG (reference sequence). In DNA, the CDR3 is TGTGCCTGGAGTGTACGCTCTGGACGGAATGAAAAACTGTTTTTT. Encoded protein: CAWSVRSGRNEKLFF. The full variable domain, in which reference TRBV30 and TRBJ1-4 provide the parts outside the CDR3, is SQTIHQWPATLVQPVGSPLSLECTVEGTSNPNLYWYRQAAGRGLQLLFYSVGIGQISSEVPQNLSASRPQDRQFILSSKKLLLSDSGFYLCAWSVRSGRNEKLFFGSGTQLSVL.

This chain links TRBV6-5 with TRBJ2-2, with D possibly matching TRBD2 (5 bases). CDR1 is MNHEY, CDR2 SVGAGI, per germline. The CDR3 contains 15 residues. V was clipped by 5 bases and J by 1 base, with 11 bases between them. CDR3 coding DNA: TGTGCCAGCAGTCGGGGATTTCAGAACACCGGGGAGCTGTTTTTT. Its protein product is CASSRGFQNTGELFF.